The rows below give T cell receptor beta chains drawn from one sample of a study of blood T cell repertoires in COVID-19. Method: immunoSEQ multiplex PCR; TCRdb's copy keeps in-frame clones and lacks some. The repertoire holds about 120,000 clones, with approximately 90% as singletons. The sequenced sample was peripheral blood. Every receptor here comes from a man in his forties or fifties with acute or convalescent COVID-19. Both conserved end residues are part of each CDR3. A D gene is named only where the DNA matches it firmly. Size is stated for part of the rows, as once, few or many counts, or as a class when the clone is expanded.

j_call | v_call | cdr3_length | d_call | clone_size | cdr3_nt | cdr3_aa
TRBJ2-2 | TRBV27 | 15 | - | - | TGTGCCAGCAGTTTATTCCCTAGTCGTACCGGGGAGCTGTTTTTT | CASSLFPSRTGELFF
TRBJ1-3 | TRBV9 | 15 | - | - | TGTGCCAGCAGCTCAACAGGGCTCTCTGGAAACACCATATATTTT | CASSSTGLSGNTIYF
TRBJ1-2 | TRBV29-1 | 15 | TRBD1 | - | TGCAGCGTTGAAGCAACTAGGGGGCAAATCAATGGCTACACCTTC | CSVEATRGQINGYTF
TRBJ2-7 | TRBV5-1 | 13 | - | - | TGCGCCAGCAAGAGACAGGACTCCTACGAGCAGTACTTC | CASKRQDSYEQYF
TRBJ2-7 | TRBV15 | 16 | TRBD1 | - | TGTGCCACCAGCAGAGCCCCCGGGACAGGGATCTACGAGCAGTACTTC | CATSRAPGTGIYEQYF
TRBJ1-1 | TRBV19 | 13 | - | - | TGTGCCAGTAGTGGAGCCTCGAACACTGAAGCTTTCTTT | CASSGASNTEAFF
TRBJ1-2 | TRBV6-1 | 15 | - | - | TGTGCCAGCAGTGAAGAGGCAGGGGTTAACTATGGCTACACCTTC | CASSEEAGVNYGYTF
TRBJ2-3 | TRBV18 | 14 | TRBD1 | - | TGTGCCAGCTCACCCCAGGGGGCCCCAGATACGCAGTATTTT | CASSPQGAPDTQYF
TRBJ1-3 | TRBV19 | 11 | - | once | TGTGCCAGTAGTCTTGGAAACACCATATATTTT | CASSLGNTIYF
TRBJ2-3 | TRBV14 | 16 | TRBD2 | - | TGTGCCAGCAGCCAATTCCCAGCGGGGGCCAGAGATACGCAGTATTTT | CASSQFPAGARDTQYF
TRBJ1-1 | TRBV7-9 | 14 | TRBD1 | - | TGTGCCAGCAGCCTCCGACAGGGGCACACTGAAGCTTTCTTT | CASSLRQGHTEAFF
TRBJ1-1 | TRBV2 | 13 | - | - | TGTGCCAGCACGACAGTTATGAACACTGAAGCTTTCTTT | CASTTVMNTEAFF